These T cell receptor beta chains were read from a single sample in a study of CD8 T cells in Susac syndrome. TCRdb re-derived calls from the immunoSEQ multiplex PCR reads in MiXCR, one entry per CDR3 protein. The sample holds 200,000 to 300,000 distinct CDR3 sequences, 90% to 96% seen once. Source material: CD4+ T cells from PBMCs. The source is a human donor with Susac syndrome. Both conserved end residues are part of each CDR3. Each record gives: J gene, D gene, V gene, clone size, CDR3 DNA, CDR3 protein. D genes are given only for firm matches. Not all rows give a size; the values are once, few, many and, for expanded clones, a class.

TRBJ2-5 | NA | TRBV5-1 | NA | TGCGCCAGCAGGACTAATGGGGAGACCCAGTACTTC | CASRTNGETQYF
TRBJ2-4 | NA | TRBV6-5 | NA | TGTGCCAGCAGTCTCAGGGCCCTGGCCCAAAACATTCAGTACTTC | CASSLRALAQNIQYF
TRBJ2-7 | NA | TRBV29-1 | NA | TGCAGCGTTGAAGGAGACACCTACGAGCAGTACTTC | CSVEGDTYEQYF
TRBJ1-1 | TRBD1 | TRBV12-3/TRBV12-4 | once | TGTGCCAGCAGTTTAGGTCCAGGGGGCACTGAAGCTTTCTTT | CASSLGPGGTEAFF
TRBJ1-6 | NA | TRBV29-1 | NA | TGCAGCGTTCGAAAGTTGGATATTAATTCACCCCTCCACTTT | CSVRKLDINSPLHF
TRBJ2-6 | NA | TRBV3-1 | NA | TGTGCCAGCAGCCAACAGGGGACCGGGGCCAACGTCCTGACTTTC | CASSQQGTGANVLTF
TRBJ2-1 | TRBD2 | TRBV9 | NA | TGTGCCAGCAGCGGCTCCGGGACTAGGATCAGTGAGCAGTTCTTC | CASSGSGTRISEQFF
TRBJ1-5 | NA | TRBV4-1 | NA | TGCGCCAGCAGCCAGATGGAAAGGCGGAATAGCAATCAGCCCCAGCATTTT | CASSQMERRNSNQPQHF
TRBJ2-1 | NA | TRBV20-1 | NA | TGCAGTGGTGAGGGAGTAAACTACAATGAGCAGTTCTTC | CSGEGVNYNEQFF
TRBJ1-1 | NA | TRBV11-2 | NA | TGTGCCAGCAGCGAGACAGGAACCACTGAAGCTTTCTTT | CASSETGTTEAFF